These 8 T cell receptor beta chains were sequenced from one sample in a study of shared clonotypes between healthy human individuals. Clones were read by immunoSEQ multiplex PCR, and TCRdb kept only the in-frame ones, dropping some. Here the sample spans over 1.4 million clones, over 95% being singletons. The sample consisted of naive CD4+ T cells sorted from blood. Subset specified: CD45RA+ positively selected. These receptors came from a man younger than 45 in good health.

DNA of the CDR3: TGTGCCAGCTCTGGGACAGCATTTACCTACGAGCAGTACTTC. The encoded protein is CASSGTAFTYEQYF. V usage is TRBV2 and J usage is TRBJ2-7; 7 bases map to TRBD1. The CDR3 is made up of 14 amino acids. Trimming at V came to 8 bases and at J to 2 bases, leaving 9 bases not matched to a gene. Germline lookup yields CDR1 SNHLY and CDR2 FYNNEI. Looking up the rest from reference TRBV2 and TRBJ2-7 gives the full variable domain: EPEVTQTPSHQVTQMGQEVILRCVPISNHLYFYWYRQILGQKVEFLVSFYNNEISEKSEIFDDQFSVERPDGSNFTLKIRSTKLEDSAMYFCASSGTAFTYEQYFGPGTRLTVT.

This sequence joins TRBV4-3 and TRBJ2-1; D call uncertain. The CDR3 contains 17 residues. Looked up from germline, CDR1 is LGHNA and CDR2 is YSLEER. V lost 1 base, J lost 0 bases, and 13 bases lay in between. The DNA of the CDR3 is TGCGCCAGCAGCCAAGTCGTCGCGGCCAGCTCCTACAATGAGCAGTTCTTC. Its translation: CASSQVVAASSYNEQFF.

The chain carries TRBV6-5 and TRBJ2-7, with D unclear. The CDR3 is made up of 13 amino acids. Germline V lookup: CDR1 MNHEY, CDR2 SVGAGI. Between the trimmed V and J ends, which lost 7 bases and 5 bases, there was a span of 15 bases. In DNA, the CDR3 is TGTGCCAGCATGACGGGCGCAGTCCACGAGCAGTACTTC. As protein: CASMTGAVHEQYF.

V and J are TRBV4-1 and TRBJ2-2; 8 nucleotides align to TRBD2. This CDR3 comprises 17 residues. Germline lookup yields CDR1 MGHRA and CDR2 YSYEKL. V shed 8 bases and J 1 base; nucleotides not matched to a gene: 12. In DNA, the CDR3 is TGCGCCAGCTCCCCAGGAATGACTAGCGTGAACACCGGGGAGCTGTTTTTT. Translation gives CASSPGMTSVNTGELFF.

The chain is built from TRBV5-1 and TRBJ2-3, with TRBD1 matching over 7 bases. Germline lookup yields CDR1 SGHRS and CDR2 YFSETQ. The ends lost 5 bases at V and 3 bases at J; junction bases unmatched: 9. The CDR3 is 15 residues long. The CDR3 DNA sequence: TGCGCCAGCAGACTCGGGACAGAAATAACAGATACGCAGTATTTT. The encoded protein is CASRLGTEITDTQYF.

This clone has a single count. This chain connects TRBV30 to TRBJ2-7; possibly TRBD1 for D (6 bases). Germline V lookup: CDR1 GTSNPN, CDR2 SVGIG (reference sequence). V lost 4 bases to trimming and J lost 4 bases, with 14 bases between them. The CDR3 length is 13 residues. CDR3 sequence: CAWNNRDGYEQYF. For the CDR3, the DNA is TGTGCCTGGAATAACAGGGATGGTTACGAGCAGTACTTC.

The chain uses TRBV11-3 and TRBJ2-6; the D gene is possibly TRBD1 (5 bases). Germline CDR1 SGHNT, CDR2 YENEEA. Trimming removed 4 bases from V and 0 bases from J, with 22 bases in between. The CDR3 runs 20 residues. CDR3 sequence reads: CASSSGVGVGESSGANVLTF. The CDR3 bases are TGTGCCAGCAGCTCTGGGGTCGGTGTAGGGGAAAGCTCTGGGGCCAACGTCCTGACTTTC.

The CDR3 DNA reads TGTGCCAGCTCACCGGGGACTAGCGGGAGGCCCGCCAGCGGGCAGTACTTC. Translation gives CASSPGTSGRPASGQYF. The rearrangement joins TRBV18 to TRBJ2-7, with 15 bases identical to TRBD2. The CDR3 has 17 amino acids. Germline CDR1 is KGHSH and CDR2 is LQKENI. The ends lost 3 bases at V and 9 bases at J; junction bases unmatched: 12.